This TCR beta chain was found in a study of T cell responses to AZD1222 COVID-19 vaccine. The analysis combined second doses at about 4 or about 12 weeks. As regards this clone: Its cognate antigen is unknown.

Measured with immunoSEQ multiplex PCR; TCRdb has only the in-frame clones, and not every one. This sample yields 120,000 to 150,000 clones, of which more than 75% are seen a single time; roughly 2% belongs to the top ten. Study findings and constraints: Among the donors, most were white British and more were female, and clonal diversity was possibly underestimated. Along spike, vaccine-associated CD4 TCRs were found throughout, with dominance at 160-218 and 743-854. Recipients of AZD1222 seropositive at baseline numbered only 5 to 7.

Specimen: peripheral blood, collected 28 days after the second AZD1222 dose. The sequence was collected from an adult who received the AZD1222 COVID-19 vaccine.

The DNA for the CDR3 is TGTGCCAGCAGCCCCGGGACGCACACCGGGGAGCTGTTTTTT. Its protein is CASSPGTHTGELFF. The rearrangement uses TRBV3-1 (or the pseudogene TRBV3-2) and TRBJ2-2, with D possibly being TRBD1 or TRBD2 (5 bases each). V was cut by 4 bases and J by 3 bases, with 9 bases left in between. The CDR3 is 14 amino acids. CDR1 is LGHDT, CDR2 YNNKEL, per germline (reference sequence).